Below are 16 T cell receptor beta chains sequenced from a single sample in a study of cytomegalovirus exposure and HLA in healthy donors. The data were produced by immunoSEQ multiplex PCR, yet TCRdb's version contains in-frame clones alone and is incomplete. This table has about 170,000 clones, 89% appearing once. The sample comprised PBMCs. Receptor source: a man younger than 30 in good health and CMV-seropositive.

The CDR3 DNA follows: TGTGCCAGCAGCGTCCTCCCCGGACAGGGGGTAAACGAGCAGTACTTC. It is translated as CASSVLPGQGVNEQYF. The V gene is TRBV9, the J gene TRBJ2-7, with 10 nucleotides matching TRBD1. The CDR3 runs to 16 residues. Germline trimming cut 2 bases from V and 5 bases from J; bases unmatched to any gene: 10. Germline assignment: CDR1 SGDLS and CDR2 YYNGEE.

This clone has only one observation. The chain recombines TRBV29-1 with TRBJ2-7, with no clear D. Germline CDR1 is SQVTM and CDR2 is ANQGSEA. Trimming cost V 1 base and J 3 bases, with 7 bases left between them. The CDR3 has 12 amino acids. The CDR3 DNA follows: TGCAGCGTTGAAGGTCGGTACTACGAGCAGTACTTC. This sequence encodes CSVEGRYYEQYF.

V and J are TRBV7-9 and TRBJ1-4; D is ambiguous. V was trimmed by 3 bases and J by 10 bases, leaving 12 bases between them. This CDR3 has 13 residues. The V gene's germline CDR1 is SEHNR and CDR2 FQNEAQ (reference sequence). CDR3 sequence (DNA): TGTGCCAGCAGCTTTCGTAGCGACGGAAAACTGTTTTTT. Its translation: CASSFRSDGKLFF.

The chain uses TRBV19 and TRBJ1-2; 8 bases map to TRBD1. Germline V gives CDR1 LNHDA, CDR2 SQIVND (reference sequence). Trimming cost V 11 bases and J 1 base; bases outside gene matches: 12. CDR3 size: 15 residues. The CDR3 nucleotides read TGTGCCTCTACGACAGGGGCGAGGGTTAACTATGGCTACACCTTC. Its protein product is CASTTGARVNYGYTF.

V usage is TRBV21-1 and J usage is TRBJ2-7; the D segment call TRBD2 is taken from the table without a DNA check. TRBV21-1 is flagged as a pseudogene. CDR3 length: 13 residues. The CDR3 nucleotides are TGTGCCAGCAGCAATGGAGCCTTCTACGAGCAGTACTTC. This sequence encodes CASSNGAFYEQYF.

The genes are TRBV18 and TRBJ2-7; the D gene is possibly TRBD2 (6 bases). CDR3 size: 15 residues. V shed 0 bases and J shed 3 bases, with 12 bases lying between them. CDR1 KGHSH and CDR2 LQKENI come from the germline V gene. CDR3 bases: TGTGCCAGCTCACCACCGGCCACTAGCATCTACGAGCAGTACTTC. Its translation is CASSPPATSIYEQYF.

This chain uses TRBV30 with TRBJ1-1; possibly TRBD1 for D (6 bases). The V gene's germline CDR1 is GTSNPN and CDR2 SVGIG (reference sequence). V was cut by 4 bases and J by 5 bases, with 14 bases left in between. The CDR3 has 13 amino acids. CDR3 nucleotides: TGTGCCTGGAACAGGGAAGGGTGGACTGAAGCTTTCTTT. Translated: CAWNREGWTEAFF.

This clone was recorded a few times. Distinct nucleotide sequences in the sample also encode this CDR3. This chain links TRBV18 with TRBJ1-4; D unclear. The CDR3 consists of 13 residues. Deletions cut 3 bases from V and 5 bases from J, with 7 bases between. Germline loops: CDR1 KGHSH, CDR2 LQKENI. CDR3 coding DNA: TGTGCCAGCTCACCCCGGGAAAATGAAAAACTGTTTTTT. Protein: CASSPRENEKLFF.

This clone was detected only once. Here the CDR3 reads CASSTSGTSGTYEQYF. The CDR3 region has the DNA TGTGCCAGTAGTACCTCGGGGACTAGCGGGACCTACGAGCAGTACTTC. V and J are TRBV19 and TRBJ2-7; 13 positions agree with TRBD2. Germline assignment: CDR1 LNHDA and CDR2 SQIVND (reference sequence). The CDR3 spans 16 residues. V was clipped by 4 bases and J by 2 bases; unmatched bases: 5.

This clone appeared once. The chain couples TRBV4-1 to TRBJ2-7; 10 positions match TRBD1. The CDR3 totals 15 residues. Trimming at V came to 4 bases and at J to 3 bases, leaving 6 bases not matched to a gene. Germline assignment: CDR1 MGHRA and CDR2 YSYEKL. The CDR3 DNA sequence: TGCGCCAGCAGCCTTAGGACAGGGGGAATCTACGAGCAGTACTTC. Protein sequence: CASSLRTGGIYEQYF.

The J gene is TRBJ1-4, the V gene TRBV2, with 10 bases matching TRBD1. CDR1 and CDR2 (germline): SNHLY, FYNNEI. The length of the CDR3 is 13 residues. Trimming removed 8 bases from V and 8 bases from J; junction bases left unmatched: 5. The CDR3 is CASLRDRGEKLFF. CDR3 in DNA: TGTGCCAGCCTCCGGGACAGGGGCGAAAAACTGTTTTTT.

This chain uses TRBV27 with TRBJ2-2; D is possibly TRBD2 (5 bases). Germline CDR1 and CDR2: MNHEY and SMNVEV (reference sequence). This CDR3 is 11 amino acids long. V lost 7 bases, J lost 6 bases, and 6 bases lay in between. CDR3 loop: CASNGAGELFF. The DNA for the CDR3 is TGTGCCAGCAACGGGGCCGGGGAGCTGTTTTTT.

The gene calls are TRBV5-6 and TRBJ2-7; 7 bases are shared with TRBD2. The CDR3 contains 15 residues. Germline-derived CDR1 and CDR2 are SGHDT and YYEEEE. The J segment lost 4 bases and the V segment lost 2 bases, leaving 9 bases of the junction unmatched. Written as DNA, the CDR3 is TGTGCCAGCAGCTTTCTCGGCCTAGCGGAATACGAGCAGTACTTC. This gives the protein CASSFLGLAEYEQYF.

This sequence joins TRBV2 and TRBJ2-1, with 9 bases lining up with TRBD2. With 7 bases clipped from V and 5 bases from J, the junction kept 9 bases outside the gene matches. The CDR3 runs to 15 residues. Germline CDR1 SNHLY, CDR2 FYNNEI. DNA of the CDR3: TGTGCCAGCAACGACCCAGCGGGAGGCCACAATGAGCAGTTCTTC. Encoded protein: CASNDPAGGHNEQFF. Filled out from reference TRBV2 and TRBJ2-1, the complete variable domain reads EPEVTQTPSHQVTQMGQEVILRCVPISNHLYFYWYRQILGQKVEFLVSFYNNEISEKSEIFDDQFSVERPDGSNFTLKIRSTKLEDSAMYFCASNDPAGGHNEQFFGPGTRLTVL.

The CDR3 reads CASSFFIGGPEQFF. DNA for the CDR3: TGTGCCAGCAGCTTTTTCATCGGGGGACCAGAGCAGTTCTTC. The chain is built from TRBV5-4 and TRBJ2-1, with a weak D call TRBD2 (6 bases). This CDR3 has 14 amino acids. Trimming removed 2 bases at V and 10 bases at J, with 16 bases between. CDR1 and CDR2 from the germline V gene are SGHNT and YYREEE (reference sequence). Drawing the rest from reference TRBV5-4 and TRBJ2-1, the complete variable domain is ETGVTQSPTHLIKTRGQQVTLRCSSQSGHNTVSWYQQALGQGPQFIFQYYREEENGRGNFPPRFSGLQFPNYSSELNVNALELDDSALYLCASSFFIGGPEQFFGPGTRLTVL.

This chain joins TRBV27 and TRBJ2-7; D not resolved. The CDR3 consists of 14 residues. Trimming removed 4 bases from V and 0 bases from J, with 10 bases in between. Per the germline V gene, CDR1 is MNHEY and CDR2 is SMNVEV (reference sequence). The CDR3 DNA follows: TGTGCCAGCAGTTGGGCATCGAACTCCTACGAGCAGTACTTC. Residues: CASSWASNSYEQYF.